These T cell receptor beta chains were read from a single sample in a study of untreated major depressive disorder. TCRdb's table, derived via immunoSEQ multiplex PCR, lists solely in-frame clones and lacks some. The sample records about 19,000 clones, about 85% being singletons. Sequencing was carried out using CD4+ T cells from PBMCs. Every receptor here comes from a young woman in good health. Each CDR3 is given with its conserved first and last residue.

>TRBV6-6|TRBJ1-2
CASAATPNIHYGYTF
>TRBV6-5|TRBJ2-1
CASSSHTPKSYNEQFF
>TRBV18|TRBJ2-5
CASSPLSGRETQYF
>TRBV9|TRBJ1-5
CASSGGTGGLDQPQHF
>TRBV28|TRBJ2-7
CASSFYSYEQYF
>TRBV7-9|TRBJ2-5
CASSPLGNQPQETQYF
>TRBV28|TRBJ1-4
CASSSSTGGEKLFF
>TRBV11-2|TRBJ1-2
CASSPTGVYGYTF
>TRBV5-6|TRBJ2-3
CASSLPGTVRTQYF
>TRBV30|TRBJ2-3
CAWSRTGVTDTQYF
>TRBV30|TRBJ2-3
CAWDLAGAGDTQYF
>TRBV18|TRBJ1-3
CASSQGVPGNTIYF
>TRBV11-1|TRBJ2-5
CASSDRAGGETQYF
>TRBV11-2|TRBJ2-7
CASSDPWTPYEQYF
>TRBV10-3|TRBJ1-1
CAISEQENTEAFF
>TRBV19|TRBJ1-3
CASSLFTGSGNTIYF
>TRBV4-1|TRBJ2-3
CASSRRQGGNTDTQYF
>TRBV5-1|TRBJ1-1
CASSRPEGGNTEAFF
>TRBV5-6|TRBJ1-3
CASSLTGGFIYF
>TRBV2|TRBJ2-5
CASSEATETQYF
>TRBV18|TRBJ2-1
CASSPASGVGGEQFF
>TRBV29-1|TRBJ2-5
CSFGGYQETQYF
>TRBV7-9|TRBJ2-7
CASSLLRDTYEQYF
>TRBV28|TRBJ2-7
CASSQFRDRAYEQYF
>TRBV10-3|TRBJ2-3
CAISGVGTTISSTDTQYF
>TRBV4-1|TRBJ2-7
CASSRGTGLDEQYF
>TRBV5-1|TRBJ2-4
CASSLGGRGGGNIQYF
>TRBV7-9|TRBJ2-5
CASKKADSQETQYF
>TRBV28|TRBJ1-6
CASSPSPQGPYSPLHF